This T cell receptor (beta chain) was recorded in a study of CD8 T cells in ankylosing spondylitis. Germline CDR1 reads SGHTS; CDR2 reads YDEGEE. J lost 7 bases, V lost 1 base, and 3 bases had no gene match. The CDR3 consists of 15 residues. Study-level points and caveats: One TCR beta motif, made up of fewer than 10 highly homologous variants, appeared characteristic of ankylosing spondylitis blood. As reported, disease-linked clones showed significant enrichment in matched ankylosing spondylitis synovial fluid.

Each TCR beta library was made by quantitative 5'-RACE that incorporated molecular barcodes. Using its own MiXCR run on the 5' RACE reads, TCRdb lists one record per CDR3 protein. This sample has about 540,000 distinct CDR3 sequences, with roughly 13% found just once. This clonotype was observed a handful of times. The antigen is not known. Sequencing input: blood, either unsorted or a sorted T cell fraction (not recorded which). The sequence came from a male donor with ankylosing spondylitis. V usage is TRBV5-8 and J usage is TRBJ2-1; 12 positions match TRBD2. CDR3 in amino acids: CASSLQLAGGNEQFF. CDR3 nucleotide sequence: TGTGCCAGCAGCTTGCAACTAGCGGGGGGAAATGAGCAGTTCTTC.